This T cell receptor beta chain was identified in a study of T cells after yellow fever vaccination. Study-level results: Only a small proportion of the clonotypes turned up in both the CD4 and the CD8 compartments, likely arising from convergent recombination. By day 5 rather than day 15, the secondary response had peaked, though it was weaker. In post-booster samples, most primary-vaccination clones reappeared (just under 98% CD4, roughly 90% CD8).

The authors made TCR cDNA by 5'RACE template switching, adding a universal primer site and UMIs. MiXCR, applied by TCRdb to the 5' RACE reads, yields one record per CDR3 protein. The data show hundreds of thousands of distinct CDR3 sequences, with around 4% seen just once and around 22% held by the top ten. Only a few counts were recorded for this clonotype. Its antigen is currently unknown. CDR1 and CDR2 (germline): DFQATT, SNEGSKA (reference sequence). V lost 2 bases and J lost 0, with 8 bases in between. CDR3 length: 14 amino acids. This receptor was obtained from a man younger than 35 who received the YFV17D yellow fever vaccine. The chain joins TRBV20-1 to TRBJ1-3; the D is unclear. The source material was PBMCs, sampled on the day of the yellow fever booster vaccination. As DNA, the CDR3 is TGCAGTGCTAGAACCCGGGACTCTGGAAACACCATATATTTT. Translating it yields CSARTRDSGNTIYF.